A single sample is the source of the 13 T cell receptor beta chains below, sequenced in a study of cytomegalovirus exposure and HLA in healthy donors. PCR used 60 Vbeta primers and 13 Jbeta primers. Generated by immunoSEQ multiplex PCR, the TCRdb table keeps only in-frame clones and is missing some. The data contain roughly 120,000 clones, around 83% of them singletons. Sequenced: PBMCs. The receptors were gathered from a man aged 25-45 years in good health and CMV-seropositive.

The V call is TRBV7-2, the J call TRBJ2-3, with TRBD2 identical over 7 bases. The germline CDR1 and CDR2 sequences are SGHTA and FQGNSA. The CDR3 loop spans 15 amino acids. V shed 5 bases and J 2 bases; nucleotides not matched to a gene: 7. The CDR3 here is CASSADGGYTDTQYF. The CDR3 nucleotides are TGTGCCAGCAGCGCAGACGGGGGGTACACAGATACGCAGTATTTT.

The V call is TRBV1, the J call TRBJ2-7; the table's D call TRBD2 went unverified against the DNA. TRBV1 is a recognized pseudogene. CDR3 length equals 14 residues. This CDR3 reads CTSRLAQTGHEQYV. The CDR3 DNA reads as TGCACCAGCAGACTAGCACAAACCGGTCACGAGCAGTACGTC.

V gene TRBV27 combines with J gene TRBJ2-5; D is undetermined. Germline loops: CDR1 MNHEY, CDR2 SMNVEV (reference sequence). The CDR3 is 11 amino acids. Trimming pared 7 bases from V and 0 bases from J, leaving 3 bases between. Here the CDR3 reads CASTDQETQYF. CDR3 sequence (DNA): TGTGCCAGCACCGACCAAGAGACCCAGTACTTC.

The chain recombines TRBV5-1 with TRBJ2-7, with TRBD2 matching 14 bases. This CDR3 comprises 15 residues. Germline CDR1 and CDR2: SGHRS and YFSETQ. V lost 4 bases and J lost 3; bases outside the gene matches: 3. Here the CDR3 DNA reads TGCGCCAGCAGCACCGGGACTAGCGGGGGCTACGAGCAGTACTTC. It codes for CASSTGTSGGYEQYF. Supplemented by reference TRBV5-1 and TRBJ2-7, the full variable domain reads KAGVTQTPRYLIKTRGQQVTLSCSPISGHRSVSWYQQTPGQGLQFLFEYFSETQRNKGNFPGRFSGRQFSNSRSEMNVSTLELGDSALYLCASSTGTSGGYEQYFGPGTRLTVT.

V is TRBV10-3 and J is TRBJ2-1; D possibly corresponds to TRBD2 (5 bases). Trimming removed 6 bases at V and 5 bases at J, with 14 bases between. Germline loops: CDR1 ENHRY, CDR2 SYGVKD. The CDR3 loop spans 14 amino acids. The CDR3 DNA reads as TGTGCCATCAGGCCCGCCGGGAATGACAATGAGCAGTTCTTC. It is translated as CAIRPAGNDNEQFF.

CDR3 protein: CASSDQAGELFF. CDR3 coding DNA: TGTGCCAGCAGTGACCAGGCCGGGGAGCTGTTTTTT. The chain joins TRBV6-1 to TRBJ2-2, with D uncertain. The CDR3 loop spans 12 amino acids. The germline V gene encodes CDR1 MNHNS and CDR2 SASEGT. The ends were cut back, 3 bases at V and 6 bases at J, with 5 bases in the middle.

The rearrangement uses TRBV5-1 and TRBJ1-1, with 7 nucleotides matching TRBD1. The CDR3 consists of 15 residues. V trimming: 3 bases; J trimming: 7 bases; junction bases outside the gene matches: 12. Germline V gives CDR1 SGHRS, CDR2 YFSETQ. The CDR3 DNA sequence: TGCGCCAGCAGCTCGATCCCCGGGACAGAGTATGAAGCTTTCTTT. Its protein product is CASSSIPGTEYEAFF.

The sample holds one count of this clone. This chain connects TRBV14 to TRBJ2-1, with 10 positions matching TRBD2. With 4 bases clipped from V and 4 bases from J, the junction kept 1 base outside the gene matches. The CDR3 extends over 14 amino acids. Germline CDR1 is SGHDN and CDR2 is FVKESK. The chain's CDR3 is CASSLAGGYNEQFF. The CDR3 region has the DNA TGTGCCAGCAGCCTAGCGGGGGGATACAATGAGCAGTTCTTC.

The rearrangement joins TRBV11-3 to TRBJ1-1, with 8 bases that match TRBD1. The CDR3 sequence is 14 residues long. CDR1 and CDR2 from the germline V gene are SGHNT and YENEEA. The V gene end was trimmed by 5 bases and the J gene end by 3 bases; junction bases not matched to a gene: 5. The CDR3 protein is CASSARQGYTEAFF. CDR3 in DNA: TGTGCCAGCAGCGCCCGACAGGGGTACACTGAAGCTTTCTTT.

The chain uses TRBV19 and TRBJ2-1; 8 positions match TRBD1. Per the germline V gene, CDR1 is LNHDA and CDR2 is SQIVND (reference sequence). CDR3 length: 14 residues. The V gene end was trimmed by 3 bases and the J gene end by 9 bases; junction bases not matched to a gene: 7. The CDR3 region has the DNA TGTGCCAGTAGTATCGGGCAGGGGGCAGGTGAGCAGTTCTTC. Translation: CASSIGQGAGEQFF.

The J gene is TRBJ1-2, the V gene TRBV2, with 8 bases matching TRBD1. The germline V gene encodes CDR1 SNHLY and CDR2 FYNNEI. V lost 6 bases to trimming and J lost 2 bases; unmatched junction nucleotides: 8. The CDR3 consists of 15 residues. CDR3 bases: TGTGCCAGCAGCCTCGGACAGGGAGCCAACTATGGCTACACCTTC. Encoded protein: CASSLGQGANYGYTF.

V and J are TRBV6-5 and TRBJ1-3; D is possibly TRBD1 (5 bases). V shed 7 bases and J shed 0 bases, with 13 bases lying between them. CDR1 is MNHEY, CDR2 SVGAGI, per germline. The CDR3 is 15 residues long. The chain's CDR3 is CASTEGLNSGNTIYF. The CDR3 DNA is TGTGCCAGCACCGAGGGACTGAACTCTGGAAACACCATATATTTT.

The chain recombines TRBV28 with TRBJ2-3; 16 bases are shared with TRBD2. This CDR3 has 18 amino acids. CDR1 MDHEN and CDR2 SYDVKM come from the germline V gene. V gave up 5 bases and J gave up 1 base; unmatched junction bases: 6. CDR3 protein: CASSLGLAGGPGTDTQYF. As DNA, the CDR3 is TGTGCCAGCAGTCTGGGACTAGCGGGGGGGCCGGGCACAGATACGCAGTATTTT.